A single count supports the clone carrying this T cell receptor beta chain. Single viable CD3+CD4+CD8-CD45RO+ cells were sorted as the memory CD4+ T cells. The record originates from a study of memory CD4+ T cells and cytomegalovirus serostatus. Generated by immunoSEQ multiplex PCR, the TCRdb table keeps only in-frame clones and is missing some. Among about 44,000 clones listed, 76% were seen once. The germline V and J ends were trimmed by 6 bases and 6 bases, with 14 bases remaining between them. CDR1 and CDR2 (germline): MNHEY, SVGAGI. CDR3 length equals 13 residues. The rearrangement uses TRBV6-5 and TRBJ1-2, with no clear D. This TCR derives from an adult in good health and CMV-seronegative. Material: memory CD4+ T cells from blood. CDR3 DNA sequence: TGTGCCAGCAGCACTGGGCGGCTAAATGGCTACACCTTC. Translating it yields CASSTGRLNGYTF.